This is a list of T cell receptor beta chains from one sample in a study of PD-1 blockade in classical Hodgkin lymphoma. Produced via immunoSEQ multiplex PCR; TCRdb's table is partial and in-frame only. In the table there are fewer than 90,000 clones, 85% to 95% of which are singletons. This specimen consisted of peripheral blood mononuclear cells (PBMCs), obtained at baseline. These receptors all come from a human donor with classical Hodgkin lymphoma. The CDR3 runs from the conserved cysteine through the conserved F or W. The D gene is left open where the match is weak.

d_gene: NA; v_gene: TRBV10-3; CDR3aa: CAISEGGRVGMEQFF
d_gene: NA; v_gene: TRBV19; CDR3aa: CASRSGGISVNQPQHF
d_gene: NA; v_gene: TRBV14; CDR3aa: CASLDNGDPYNEQFF
d_gene: NA; v_gene: TRBV27; CDR3aa: CASRVLKGDTQYF
d_gene: NA; v_gene: TRBV5-1; CDR3aa: CASSLAGDTFTDTQYF
d_gene: NA; v_gene: TRBV30; CDR3aa: CAWARGPNTEAFF
d_gene: NA; v_gene: TRBV11-2; CDR3aa: CASSLAPYQPQHF
d_gene: TRBD1; v_gene: TRBV27; CDR3aa: CASSLSPGQAGYTF
d_gene: NA; v_gene: TRBV7-9; CDR3aa: CASSLGADTQYF
d_gene: NA; v_gene: TRBV29-1; CDR3aa: CSALPGETQYF
d_gene: TRBD1; v_gene: TRBV27; CDR3aa: CASSPRQGDQPQHF
d_gene: NA; v_gene: TRBV27; CDR3aa: CASSLRYSLPTNEKLFF
d_gene: NA; v_gene: TRBV30; CDR3aa: CAWSIGRVNSDTQYF
d_gene: NA; v_gene: TRBV25-1; CDR3aa: CASSELHSGTPNTDTQYF
d_gene: NA; v_gene: TRBV28; CDR3aa: CASMGGRNYGYTF
d_gene: NA; v_gene: TRBV29-1; CDR3aa: CSVRPTSNQPQHF
d_gene: TRBD1; v_gene: TRBV7-7; CDR3aa: CASSPDRGNEQYF
d_gene: TRBD1; v_gene: TRBV28; CDR3aa: CASSPPQGQGTTNEKLFF
d_gene: TRBD1; v_gene: TRBV28; CDR3aa: CASSNRGSYEQYF
d_gene: NA; v_gene: TRBV28; CDR3aa: CASSFNLPGVGGYEQYF
d_gene: NA; v_gene: TRBV29-1; CDR3aa: CSTGPMNTEAFF
d_gene: NA; v_gene: TRBV2; CDR3aa: CASSALLVTTANTGELFF